The TCR beta chain described here comes from a study of identical twins. The CDR3 runs 15 residues. CDR1 and CDR2 (germline): MNHNS, SASEGT. The ends were cut back, 7 bases at V and 5 bases at J, with 18 bases in the middle. This clonotype has a count of ten or more. Using its own MiXCR run on the 5' RACE reads, TCRdb lists one record per CDR3 protein. The sample has around 95,000 distinct CDR3 sequences, around 5.5% seen once. The receptor was derived from a woman in her fifties or sixties in good health. Sequenced input: memory T cells sorted from blood. V usage is TRBV6-1 and J usage is TRBJ2-1, with D perhaps TRBD2 (6 bases). The CDR3, as DNA: TGTGCCAGCAATAGGAGGGCTAGCGAGAACAATGAGCAGTTCTTC. Amino acids: CASNRRASENNEQFF.